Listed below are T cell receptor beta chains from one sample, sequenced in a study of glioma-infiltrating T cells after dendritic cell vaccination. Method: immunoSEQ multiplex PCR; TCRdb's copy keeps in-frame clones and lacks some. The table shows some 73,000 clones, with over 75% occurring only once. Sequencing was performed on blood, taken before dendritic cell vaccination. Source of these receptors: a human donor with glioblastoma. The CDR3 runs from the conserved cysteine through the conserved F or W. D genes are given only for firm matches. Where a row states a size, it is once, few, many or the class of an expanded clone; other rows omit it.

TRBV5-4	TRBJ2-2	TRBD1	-	CASSPRQGAGTGELFF	TGTGCCAGCAGCCCTCGGCAGGGGGCGGGCACCGGGGAGCTGTTTTTT
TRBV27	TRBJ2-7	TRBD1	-	CASSLRQGAYEQYF	TGTGCCAGCAGTCTACGACAGGGGGCCTACGAGCAGTACTTC
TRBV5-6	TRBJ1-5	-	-	CASSLERNQPQHF	TGTGCCAGCAGCTTGGAGCGGAATCAGCCCCAGCATTTT
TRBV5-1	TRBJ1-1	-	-	CASSLGRAATEAFF	TGCGCCAGCAGCTTGGGCAGGGCAGCGACTGAAGCTTTCTTT
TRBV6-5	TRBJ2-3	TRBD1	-	CASSDRDRGADTQYF	TGTGCCAGCAGCGACCGGGACAGGGGAGCAGATACGCAGTATTTT
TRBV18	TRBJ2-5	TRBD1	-	CASSPSTGTSETQYF	TGTGCCAGCTCACCATCGACAGGGACCAGCGAGACCCAGTACTTC
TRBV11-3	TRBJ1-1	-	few	CASSIRVNTEAFF	TGTGCCAGCAGCATCAGGGTGAACACTGAAGCTTTCTTT
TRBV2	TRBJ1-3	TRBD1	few	CASRPDRGTGNTIYF	TGTGCCAGCAGGCCAGACAGGGGAACTGGAAACACCATATATTTT
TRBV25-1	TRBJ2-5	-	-	CASTTQGGWETQYF	TGTGCCAGCACAACGCAGGGGGGATGGGAGACCCAGTACTTC
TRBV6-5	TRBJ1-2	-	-	CASSYRSSGGYTF	TGTGCCAGCAGTTACAGGTCTTCAGGGGGCTACACCTTC
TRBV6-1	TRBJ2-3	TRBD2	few	CASSERGAEDTQYF	TGTGCCAGCAGTGAGCGGGGGGCCGAAGATACGCAGTATTTT
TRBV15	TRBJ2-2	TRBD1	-	CATSRPPGQGASTGELFF	TGTGCCACCAGCAGACCTCCGGGACAGGGGGCCAGCACCGGGGAGCTGTTTTTT
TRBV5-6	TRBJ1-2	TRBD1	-	CASSEYTDRDNYGYTF	TGTGCCAGCAGCGAATATACGGACAGGGATAACTATGGCTACACCTTC
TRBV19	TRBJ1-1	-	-	CASSISAQKEVAFF	TGTGCCAGTAGTATATCAGCCCAAAAGGAGGTAGCTTTCTTT
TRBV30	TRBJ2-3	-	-	CAWSQTGGDTQYF	TGTGCCTGGAGTCAAACGGGTGGAGATACGCAGTATTTT
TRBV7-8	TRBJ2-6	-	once	CASSVQGASGANVLTF	TGTGCCAGCAGCGTACAGGGTGCCTCTGGGGCCAACGTCCTGACTTTC
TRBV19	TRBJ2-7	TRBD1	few	CASTIAVGQGHEQYF	TGTGCCAGTACGATCGCCGTGGGACAGGGACACGAGCAGTACTTC
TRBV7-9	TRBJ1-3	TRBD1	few	CASTSPDRAGNTIYF	TGTGCCAGCACCTCACCGGACAGGGCCGGAAACACCATATATTTT
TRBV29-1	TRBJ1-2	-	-	CSVEGGGSPNYGYTF	TGCAGCGTTGAAGGGGGGGGGAGCCCTAACTATGGCTACACCTTC
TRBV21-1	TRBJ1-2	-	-	CATLLVRGAGGYTF	TGTGCCACCCTATTGGTTCGGGGCGCGGGGGGCTACACCTTC
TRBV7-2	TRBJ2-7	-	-	CASSLEGVPTYEQYF	TGTGCCAGCAGCTTAGAGGGGGTACCGACCTACGAGCAGTACTTC
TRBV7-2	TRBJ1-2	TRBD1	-	CASSSQGLGGYGYTF	TGTGCCAGCAGCTCACAGGGGTTAGGGGGCTATGGCTACACCTTC
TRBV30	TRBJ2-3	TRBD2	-	CASEGGRPTDTQYF	TGTGCCTCAGAGGGCGGGAGACCCACAGATACGCAGTATTTT
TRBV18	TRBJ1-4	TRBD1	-	CASSHKGATNEKLFF	TGTGCCAGCTCACATAAGGGGGCCACTAATGAAAAACTGTTTTTT
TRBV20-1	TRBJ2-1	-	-	CSAGDNNEQFF	TGCAGTGCTGGGGACAACAATGAGCAGTTCTTC
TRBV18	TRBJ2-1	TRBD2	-	CASSPGTTSYNEQFF	TGTGCCAGCTCCCCCGGGACTACCTCCTACAATGAGCAGTTCTTC
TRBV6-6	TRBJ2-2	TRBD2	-	CASSYGVREGTGELFF	TGTGCCAGCAGTTACGGTGTGCGGGAGGGCACCGGGGAGCTGTTTTTT
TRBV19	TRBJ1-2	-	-	CASSIGTRWGYTF	TGTGCCAGTAGTATAGGGACTAGGTGGGGCTACACCTTC
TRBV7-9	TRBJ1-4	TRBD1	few	CASRQGLGEKLFF	TGTGCCAGCAGACAGGGGCTCGGCGAAAAACTGTTTTTT
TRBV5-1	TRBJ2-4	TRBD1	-	CASSPGQRIQYF	TGCGCCAGCAGCCCGGGACAGAGGATTCAGTACTTC
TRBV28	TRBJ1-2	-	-	CASSLGGQNYGYTF	TGTGCCAGCAGTTTAGGCGGCCAAAACTATGGCTACACCTTC
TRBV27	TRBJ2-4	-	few	CASSFRDPGNIQYF	TGTGCCAGCAGTTTCCGCGACCCGGGAAACATTCAGTACTTC
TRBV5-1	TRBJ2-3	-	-	CASSLSLAESTDTQYF	TGCGCCAGCAGCTTGAGTCTAGCTGAGAGTACAGATACGCAGTATTTT
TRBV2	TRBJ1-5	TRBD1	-	CASSEYRTGGYNQPQHF	TGTGCCAGCAGTGAATATAGGACAGGGGGTTACAATCAGCCCCAGCATTTT
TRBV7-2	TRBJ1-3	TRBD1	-	CASRSTGAGNTIYF	TGTGCCAGCAGATCCACAGGGGCTGGAAACACCATATATTTT
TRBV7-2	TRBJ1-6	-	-	CASSFSAQTASPLHF	TGTGCCAGCAGCTTTTCTGCACAGACAGCCTCACCCCTCCACTTT
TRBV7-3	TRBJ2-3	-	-	CASSLLASETDTQYF	TGTGCCAGCAGCTTACTTGCTAGTGAGACAGATACGCAGTATTTT
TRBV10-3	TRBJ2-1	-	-	CAISVSRLEPYNEQFF	TGTGCCATCAGTGTGAGTCGTCTTGAACCCTACAATGAGCAGTTCTTC
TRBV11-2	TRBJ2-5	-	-	CASSLGAAPYQETQYF	TGTGCCAGCAGCTTAGGAGCGGCCCCGTACCAAGAGACCCAGTACTTC
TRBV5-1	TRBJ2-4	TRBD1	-	CASTGGTGGGIQYF	TGCGCCAGCACTGGAGGGACAGGGGGCGGCATTCAGTACTTC
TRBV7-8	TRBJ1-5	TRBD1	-	CASSFTGVRQPQHF	TGTGCCAGCAGCTTCACAGGGGTTCGTCAGCCCCAGCATTTT
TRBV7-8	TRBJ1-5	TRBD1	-	CASSLGFRTGLVSNQPQHF	TGTGCCAGCAGCTTAGGGTTTAGGACAGGCCTAGTTAGCAATCAGCCCCAGCATTTT
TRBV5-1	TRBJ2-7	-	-	CASSLATGSYEQYF	TGCGCCAGCAGCTTGGCGACAGGTTCCTACGAGCAGTACTTC
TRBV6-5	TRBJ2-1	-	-	CASSGGYEQFF	TGTGCCAGCAGCGGGGGTTACGAGCAGTTCTTC
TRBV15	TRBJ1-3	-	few	CATSRSGVLNTIYF	TGTGCCACCAGCAGATCGGGGGTTCTGAACACCATATATTTT
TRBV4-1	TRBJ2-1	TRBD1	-	CASSHGQGPVNEQFF	TGCGCCAGCAGCCACGGACAGGGTCCCGTCAATGAGCAGTTCTTC
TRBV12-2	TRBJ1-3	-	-	CASRLASRDRETSGPGNTIYF	TGTGCAAGTCGCTTAGCGTCTCGGGACAGGGAGACTTCGGGACCTGGAAACACCATATATTTT
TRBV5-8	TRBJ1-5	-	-	CASTPGQPNQPQHF	TGTGCCAGCACCCCCGGACAGCCCAATCAGCCCCAGCATTTT
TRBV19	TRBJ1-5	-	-	CASHRDGNQPQHF	TGTGCCAGCCACAGGGATGGCAATCAGCCCCAGCATTTT
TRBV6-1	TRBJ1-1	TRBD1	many	CASSETGHTEAFF	TGTGCCAGCAGTGAGACAGGGCACACTGAAGCTTTCTTT
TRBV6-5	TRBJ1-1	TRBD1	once	CASSYASGQGGTEAFF	TGTGCCAGCAGTTACGCCTCGGGACAGGGGGGTACTGAAGCTTTCTTT
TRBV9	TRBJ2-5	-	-	CASSAKGETQYF	TGTGCCAGCAGCGCAAAGGGGGAGACCCAGTACTTC
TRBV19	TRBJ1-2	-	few	CASSTLRGGYTF	TGTGCCAGTAGTACCCTCCGGGGTGGCTACACCTTC
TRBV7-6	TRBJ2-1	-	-	CASSFRLGSSYNEQFF	TGTGCCAGCAGCTTCAGACTGGGGAGCTCCTACAATGAGCAGTTCTTC
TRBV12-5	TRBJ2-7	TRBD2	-	CASAPSNGGAVNEQYF	TGTGCTAGTGCCCCCTCGAACGGGGGGGCGGTCAACGAGCAGTACTTC
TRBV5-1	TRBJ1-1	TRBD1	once	CASSITGDRTEAFF	TGCGCCAGCAGCATCACAGGGGATAGAACTGAAGCTTTCTTT
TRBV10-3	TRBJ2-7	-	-	CAISVSLGTYEQYF	TGTGCCATCAGTGTCAGTCTGGGCACCTACGAGCAGTACTTC
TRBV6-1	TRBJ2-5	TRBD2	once	CASYGGLAGEETQYF	TGTGCCAGTTACGGTGGACTAGCGGGCGAAGAGACCCAGTACTTC
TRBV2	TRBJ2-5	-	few	CASSVSQDQETQYF	TGTGCCAGCAGTGTGAGCCAGGACCAAGAGACCCAGTACTTC
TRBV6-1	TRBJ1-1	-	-	CASSRNRRTEAFF	TGTGCCAGCAGCCGAAACAGGCGTACTGAAGCTTTCTTT